This T cell receptor (beta chain) was sequenced in a study of a mutant IDH1 vaccine in newly diagnosed glioma. Across the study: It was radiotherapy, temozolomide, or both that patients received previously, with most receiving both. Study results and caveats: Immune responses induced by vaccination arose in 90% to 95% of the patients. Top-clonotype changes in peripheral T cells seemed unrelated to pseudoprogression.

The data were produced by immunoSEQ multiplex PCR, yet TCRdb's version contains in-frame clones alone and is incomplete. The sample lists about 67,000 clones; around four fifths were seen once. A note on this clone: Its antigen is still unknown.

V was pared by 3 bases and J by 7 bases, with 9 bases between. CDR3 length: 12 residues. Germline V lookup: CDR1 LNHDA, CDR2 SQIVND (reference sequence). This sample's time point: baseline, week 1 (first vaccination visit). Treatment denoted: pre-vaccination baseline after standard-of-care therapy. The TCR comes from a woman in her late teens or twenties with glioma. Some clones in this sample may be carry-over from other donors' samples. Sequenced here: peripheral blood mononuclear cells (PBMCs), sampled from a glioma patient treated with radiotherapy, temozolomide or both. This sequence joins TRBV19 and TRBJ1-2; perhaps TRBD1 as D (5 bases). The CDR3 loop reads CASSMQGGGYTF. DNA for the CDR3: TGTGCCAGTAGTATGCAGGGAGGTGGCTACACCTTC.